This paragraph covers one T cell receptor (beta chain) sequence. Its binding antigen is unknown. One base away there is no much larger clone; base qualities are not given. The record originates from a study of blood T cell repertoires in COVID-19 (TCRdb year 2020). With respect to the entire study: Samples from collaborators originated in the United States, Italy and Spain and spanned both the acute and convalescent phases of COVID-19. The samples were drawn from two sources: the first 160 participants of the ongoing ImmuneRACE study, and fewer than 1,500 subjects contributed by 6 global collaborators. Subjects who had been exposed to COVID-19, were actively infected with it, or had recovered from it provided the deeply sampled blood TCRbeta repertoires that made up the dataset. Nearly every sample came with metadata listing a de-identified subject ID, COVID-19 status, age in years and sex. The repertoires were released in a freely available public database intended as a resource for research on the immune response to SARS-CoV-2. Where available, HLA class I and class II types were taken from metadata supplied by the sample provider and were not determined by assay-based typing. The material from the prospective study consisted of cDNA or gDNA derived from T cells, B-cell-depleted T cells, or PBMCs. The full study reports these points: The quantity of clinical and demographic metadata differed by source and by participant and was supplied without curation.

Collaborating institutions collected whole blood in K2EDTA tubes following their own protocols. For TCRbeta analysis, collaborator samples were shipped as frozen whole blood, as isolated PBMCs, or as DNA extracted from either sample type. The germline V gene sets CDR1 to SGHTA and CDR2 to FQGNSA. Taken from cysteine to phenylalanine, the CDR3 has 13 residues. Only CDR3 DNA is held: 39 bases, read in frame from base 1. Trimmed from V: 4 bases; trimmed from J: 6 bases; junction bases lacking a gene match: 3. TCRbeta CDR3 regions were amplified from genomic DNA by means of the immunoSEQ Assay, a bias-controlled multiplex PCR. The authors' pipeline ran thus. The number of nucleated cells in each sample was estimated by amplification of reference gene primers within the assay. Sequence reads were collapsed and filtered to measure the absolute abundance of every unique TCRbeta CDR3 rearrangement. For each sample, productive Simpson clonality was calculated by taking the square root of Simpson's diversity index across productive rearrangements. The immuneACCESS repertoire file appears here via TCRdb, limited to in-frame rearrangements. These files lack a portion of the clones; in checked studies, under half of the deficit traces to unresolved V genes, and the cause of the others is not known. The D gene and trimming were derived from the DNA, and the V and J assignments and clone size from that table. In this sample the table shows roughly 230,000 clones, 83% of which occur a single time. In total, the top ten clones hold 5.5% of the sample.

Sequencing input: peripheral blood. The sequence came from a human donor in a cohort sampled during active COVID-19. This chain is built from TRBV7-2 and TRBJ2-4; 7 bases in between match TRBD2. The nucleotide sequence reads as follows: TGTGCCAGCAGCTCGGGGGAGGGAAACATTCAGTACTTC. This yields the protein CASSSGEGNIQYF.